These T cell receptor beta chains were read from a single sample in a study of T cell responses to AZD1222 COVID-19 vaccine. Measured with immunoSEQ multiplex PCR; TCRdb has only the in-frame clones, and not every one. The sample records around 150,000 clones, approximately 90% being singletons. Source: peripheral blood, taken on day 0 of AZD1222 vaccination. All receptors come from an adult in good health. CDR3s include the opening cysteine and the closing phenylalanine or tryptophan. D genes are given only for firm matches. Clone sizes are given selectively: once, few, many, or a class where the clone is expanded.

>few|.|TRBJ1-6|TRBV2
TGTGCCATTGGGCAGGGGAATTCACCCCTCCACTTT
CAIGQGNSPLHF
>.|.|TRBJ1-1|TRBV3-1/TRBV3-2
TGTGCCAGCAGCCAGCGGGGGCTTGACACTGAAGCTTTCTTT
CASSQRGLDTEAFF
>.|.|TRBJ2-3|TRBV6-1
TGTGCCAGCAGTGACGGGGATACGCAGTATTTT
CASSDGDTQYF
>.|.|TRBJ2-7|TRBV5-1
TGCGCCAGCAGCCTCCCACAGGGAATTCCAGTCTACGAGCAGTACTTC
CASSLPQGIPVYEQYF
>.|TRBD1|TRBJ1-6|TRBV5-5
TGTGCCAGCAGCTTAAAGGGGGCGAATTCACCCCTCCACTTT
CASSLKGANSPLHF
>.|.|TRBJ1-2|TRBV4-1
TGCGCCAGCAGCCAAGATCCTGGCAGCTCAAATGGCTACACCTTC
CASSQDPGSSNGYTF
>.|.|TRBJ1-1|TRBV30
TGTGCCTGGACTGGGGGTTTGGTGAACACTGAAGCTTTCTTT
CAWTGGLVNTEAFF
>.|TRBD1|TRBJ2-3|TRBV5-4
TGTGCCAGCAGCTTGGACTCGGGACAGGTCCCCCCTCAGTATTTT
CASSLDSGQVPPQYF
>.|.|TRBJ1-2|TRBV5-4
TGTGCCAGCAGCCCCGGACAGACGGGCTATGGCTACACCTTC
CASSPGQTGYGYTF
>once|TRBD1|TRBJ1-6|TRBV30
TGTGCCTGGAGTAGACAGGGAGACTCACCCCTCCACTTT
CAWSRQGDSPLHF
>.|TRBD1|TRBJ1-4|TRBV5-6
TGTGCCAGCAGCCCTAGACAGGGAACTAATGAAAAACTGTTTTTT
CASSPRQGTNEKLFF
>.|.|TRBJ2-5|TRBV14
TGTGCCAGCAGCCAAGACAACAGGTGGTGGGAGACCCAGTACTTC
CASSQDNRWWETQYF
>.|.|TRBJ2-7|TRBV7-8
TGTGCCAGCAGCCCCGGACCCGCCTACGAGCAGTACTTC
CASSPGPAYEQYF
>.|.|TRBJ1-3|TRBV7-9
TGTGCCAGCAGCCCTCCGGGACGGAGTACTGGAAACACCATATATTTT
CASSPPGRSTGNTIYF
>.|TRBD1|TRBJ1-1|TRBV4-2
TGTGCCAGCAGCCAAGATGCACAGGGGCGGGAGACTGAAGCTTTCTTT
CASSQDAQGRETEAFF
>.|.|TRBJ1-3|TRBV29-1
TGCAGCGTCGGATCCTCTGGAAACACCATATATTTT
CSVGSSGNTIYF
>.|TRBD2|TRBJ2-1|TRBV4-2
TGTGCCAGCAGCCCCAGCGGGGGGTCCTACAATGAGCAGTTCTTC
CASSPSGGSYNEQFF
>.|TRBD1|TRBJ2-1|TRBV11-2
TGTGCCAGCAGACACAAAAAAGGGGACAGGGGAAACTCCTACAATGAGCAGTTCTTC
CASRHKKGDRGNSYNEQFF
>.|.|TRBJ1-1|TRBV5-1
TGCGCCAGCAGCTTTTCGGGGAAAGGCACTGAAGCTTTCTTT
CASSFSGKGTEAFF
>.|TRBD2|TRBJ2-5|TRBV7-2
TGTGCCAGCAGCCTAAAACGACTAGCGACCGAAGAGACCCAGTACTTC
CASSLKRLATEETQYF
>few|.|TRBJ2-5|TRBV19
TGTGCCGGGCTGGGGGTGGGGGAGACCCAGTACTTC
CAGLGVGETQYF
>.|.|TRBJ2-7|TRBV12-5
TGTGCTAGTGCCTCACTGGATGGTTTCTACGAGCAGTACTTC
CASASLDGFYEQYF
>.|.|TRBJ1-5|TRBV11-2
TGTGCCAGCAGCTTAGAGGCAGGGAACAATCAGCCCCAGCATTTT
CASSLEAGNNQPQHF
>.|.|TRBJ2-7|TRBV6-5
TGTGCCAGCAGTCCGGTGAGGGGCACCTACGAGCAGTACTTC
CASSPVRGTYEQYF
>.|.|TRBJ1-4|TRBV11-2
TGTGCCAGCAGCTTAGATATCGGGACACTTTTCCTATCCCGGCTGTTTTTT
CASSLDIGTLFLSRLFF
>.|TRBD2|TRBJ2-3|TRBV18
TGTGCCAGCTCACCTCTAGCGGGGGGGCCAGTAGATACGCAGTATTTT
CASSPLAGGPVDTQYF
>.|TRBD1|TRBJ1-1|TRBV3-1/TRBV3-2
TGTGCCAGCAGCACCGGGACAGGGTGGCTGAACACTGAAGCTTTCTTT
CASSTGTGWLNTEAFF
>.|TRBD1|TRBJ1-2|TRBV5-4
TGTGCCAGCAGCTCCGGGACAGGGGCTAACTATGGCTACACCTTC
CASSSGTGANYGYTF